These 16 T cell receptor beta chains originate from one sample sequenced in a study of T-cell memory formation after mild COVID-19. TCRdb reanalysed the 5' RACE reads using MiXCR and keeps one entry per CDR3 protein. The table shows under 300,000 distinct CDR3 sequences, with under 20% occurring only once. The specimen was PBMCs or a T cell subset sorted from them (not recorded which). These receptors all come from a man between 18 and 29 years old who had mild COVID-19 (a few samples of this study predate the infection). Cell type and time point are not known.

This clonotype was observed a handful of times. This chain joins TRBV7-2 and TRBJ2-1; D might be TRBD1 (5 bases). Deletions cut 4 bases from V and 7 bases from J, with 11 bases between. The germline gives CDR1 SGHTA, CDR2 FQGNSA. The CDR3 loop spans 13 amino acids. The CDR3 is CASSWGRQNEQFF. The CDR3 DNA reads TGTGCCAGCAGCTGGGGCCGGCAGAATGAGCAGTTCTTC.

This clonotype showed up just a few times. The gene calls are TRBV7-2 and TRBJ1-2; D not certain. Per the germline V gene, CDR1 is SGHTA and CDR2 is FQGNSA. CDR3 size: 14 residues. Trimming stripped 5 bases from V and 2 bases from J, with 12 bases between. The DNA of the CDR3 is TGTGCCAGCAGCCCCTGGACTCCAAACTATGGCTACACCTTC. Its translation is CASSPWTPNYGYTF.

The table lists this clonotype with a few counts. This chain connects TRBV20-1 to TRBJ2-7, with 7 bases that match TRBD1. Germline loops: CDR1 DFQATT, CDR2 SNEGSKA (reference sequence). CDR3 length equals 15 residues. V was pared by 7 bases and J by 3 bases, with 15 bases of the junction left unmatched. The chain's CDR3 is CSGLDRTGPHYEQYV. In DNA, the CDR3 is TGCAGTGGTCTGGATCGGACAGGACCTCACTACGAGCAGTACGTC.

A few counts support this clonotype. The chain uses TRBV27 and TRBJ1-2; TRBD1 matches 10 bases. CDR1 and CDR2 (germline): MNHEY, SMNVEV (reference sequence). This CDR3 is 13 amino acids long. Losses at the gene ends were 9 bases for V and 3 bases for J; bases not matched to a gene: 4. CDR3 residues: CASRGTGDYGYTF. The CDR3 DNA sequence: TGTGCCAGTAGAGGGACAGGGGACTATGGCTACACCTTC.

This clonotype was seen at least ten times. The chain carries TRBV5-1 and TRBJ2-7; no clear D gene. V was cut by 4 bases and J by 5 bases, with 16 bases left in between. This CDR3 has 14 residues. Germline CDR1 SGHRS, CDR2 YFSETQ. The CDR3 DNA follows: TGCGCCAGCAGCCCACGTCCGGGCGTCGACGAGCAGTACTTC. It translates to CASSPRPGVDEQYF.

This rearrangement joins TRBV2 to TRBJ2-5; TRBD1 agrees at 7 bases. V lost 6 bases and J lost 4; bases outside the gene matches: 5. Germline V gives CDR1 SNHLY, CDR2 FYNNEI. The CDR3 is 13 amino acids. The CDR3, as DNA: TGTGCCAGCAGCTCGGACAGGTCAGAGACCCAGTACTTC. Amino acids: CASSSDRSETQYF. The variable domain in full, completed from reference TRBV2 and TRBJ2-5, reads EPEVTQTPSHQVTQMGQEVILRCVPISNHLYFYWYRQILGQKVEFLVSFYNNEISEKSEIFDDQFSVERPDGSNFTLKIRSTKLEDSAMYFCASSSDRSETQYFGPGTRLLVL.

The rearrangement uses TRBV4-2 and TRBJ2-5, with 10 positions matching TRBD2. The CDR3 spans 15 residues. Trimming removed 4 bases from V and 5 bases from J; junction bases left unmatched: 7. Germline CDR1 LGHNA, CDR2 YNFKEQ. CDR3 nucleotides: TGTGCCAGCAGCCGAGGGACTAGCGATAAGGAGACCCAGTACTTC. This sequence encodes CASSRGTSDKETQYF.

The chain joins TRBV4-2 to TRBJ2-7; D unclear. CDR1 and CDR2 (germline): LGHNA, YNFKEQ. This CDR3 has 14 residues. V lost 0 bases to trimming and J lost 0 bases, with 6 bases between them. The CDR3 spells CASSQEEDSYEQYF. DNA for the CDR3: TGTGCCAGCAGCCAAGAAGAGGACTCCTACGAGCAGTACTTC.

The genes are TRBV5-4 and TRBJ1-1, with D perhaps TRBD1 (5 bases). CDR1 and CDR2 (germline): SGHNT, YYREEE (reference sequence). The CDR3 is 16 residues long. Trimming removed 2 bases at V and 0 bases at J, with 14 bases between. The DNA of the CDR3 is TGTGCCAGCAGCTTTCGCGACAGAGGGCTGAACACTGAAGCTTTCTTT. Amino acids: CASSFRDRGLNTEAFF.

Comment on this clonotype: One junction end does not reproduce the germline sequence, and a read error may be involved. The chain has TRBV7-9 and TRBJ2-2; unclear D gene. The CDR3 runs to 12 residues. Germline V gene sequence: CDR1 SEHNR, CDR2 FQNEAQ (reference sequence). The CDR3 protein is CASSLVPWDLFF. The CDR3 DNA follows: TGTGCCAGCAGCTTAGTCCCCTGGGATCTGTTTTTT.

The chain uses TRBV18 and TRBJ2-1, with a tentative D call TRBD2 (5 bases). CDR3 length equals 15 residues. Germline CDR1 and CDR2: KGHSH and LQKENI. Trimming removed 3 bases at V and 5 bases at J, with 14 bases between. Here the CDR3 DNA reads TGTGCCAGCTCACCGCTTTTGGCCGGGGACAATGAGCAGTTCTTC. Protein sequence: CASSPLLAGDNEQFF.

The J gene is TRBJ2-3, the V gene TRBV4-1; tentatively, D is TRBD1 or TRBD2 (5 bases each). This CDR3 is 16 amino acids long. Germline V gene data show CDR1 as MGHRA and CDR2 as YSYEKL. Trimming pared 0 bases from V and 2 bases from J, leaving 12 bases between. CDR3 region: CASSQDRGSHTDTQYF. CDR3 nucleotides: TGCGCCAGCAGCCAAGACCGGGGCAGCCACACAGATACGCAGTATTTT.

The chain couples TRBV29-1 to TRBJ1-5; 10 bases agree with TRBD1. After removal of 3 bases from V and 6 bases from J, the junction contained 5 bases not matched to a gene. The germline V gene encodes CDR1 SQVTM and CDR2 ANQGSEA. The CDR3 sequence is 14 residues long. CDR3 nucleotide sequence: TGCAGCGTTGAGACAGGGGGCACCCGTCAGCCCCAGCATTTT. Translating gives CSVETGGTRQPQHF.

This clonotype has a handful of counts. The chain is built from TRBV6-2 or TRBV6-3 and TRBJ1-2; D is possibly TRBD1 (6 bases). This CDR3 spans 14 amino acids. Germline-derived CDR1 and CDR2 are MNHEY and SVGEGT. V lost 6 bases and J lost 2, with 13 bases in between. The CDR3: CASSSWGANYGYTF. In nucleotides, the CDR3 is TGTGCCAGCAGCTCGTGGGGGGCGAACTATGGCTACACCTTC.

V gene TRBV4-3 combines with J gene TRBJ2-3, with D perhaps matching TRBD1 or TRBD2 (6 bases each). The CDR3 spans 14 residues. V was clipped by 0 bases and J by 11 bases, with 15 bases between them. Germline V gene sequence: CDR1 LGHNA, CDR2 YSLEER. The DNA for the CDR3 is TGCGCCAGCAGCCAAGATGGAGGGCAGGGGAGGCAGTATTTT. Residues: CASSQDGGQGRQYF.

The J gene is TRBJ2-3, the V gene TRBV20-1; D may be TRBD1 or TRBD2 (6 bases each). The V gene's germline CDR1 is DFQATT and CDR2 SNEGSKA (reference sequence). Trimming cost V 6 bases and J 1 base, with 11 bases left between them. CDR3 length equals 13 residues. For the CDR3, the DNA is TGCAGTGCGCCGGGGGCGGGCACAGATACGCAGTATTTT. This encodes CSAPGAGTDTQYF.